Shown below are 4 T cell receptor beta chains from a single sample sequenced in a study of T cells expressing NK-cell markers. TCRdb re-called the 5' RACE reads, yielding one record per CDR3 amino acid sequence without DNA. The sample has approximately 420,000 distinct CDR3 sequences; the top ten hold about 10%. Sequencing was done on a sample of blood T cells: a sorted CD56 or NKG2C T cell subset, CD4+ or CD8+ T cells, or bulk PBMC T cells (not recorded which). The receptor set was obtained from a woman aged 45-65 years in good health.

This chain links TRBV27 with TRBJ2-7; TCRdb returns TRBD1, unconfirmable since there is no DNA. The CDR3 consists of 14 residues. Germline lookup yields CDR1 MNHEY and CDR2 SMNVEV (reference sequence). The CDR3 sequence: CASSRTRSGNEQYF.

This sequence joins TRBV12-3 or TRBV12-4 and TRBJ2-5; TCRdb calls TRBD1, which cannot be checked without DNA. The length of the CDR3 is 14 residues. CDR3 loop: CASRRTGYKETQYF.

The chain links TRBV20-1 to TRBJ2-1; TCRdb's D gene call, TRBD1, goes unchecked for lack of DNA. Looked up from germline, CDR1 is DFQATT and CDR2 is SNEGSKA (reference sequence). This CDR3 contains 12 residues. CDR3: CSARVTGYEQFF.

The chain recombines TRBV6-2 or TRBV6-3 with TRBJ1-4. The germline V gene has CDR1 MNHEY and CDR2 SVGEGT. CDR3 length equals 12 residues. The CDR3 spells CASSLSRLALFF.